Described below is a single TCR beta chain sequence and its context. The antigen it binds to is not known. It has no much larger one-base neighbor in the sample; base qualities were not kept. The entry originates in a study of T cell responses to AZD1222 COVID-19 vaccine (dated by TCRdb to about 2021). Background for the entire study: Because spike-specific TCR depth and breadth did not differ between the two schedules, AZD1222 recipients who got a second dose at roughly 4 weeks were pooled with those who got a second dose at roughly 12 weeks. TCR sequencing was performed for over 230 trial participants, of whom some 200 were given two doses of AZD1222 and around 25 were given two doses of MenACWY control vaccine. Trial participants were enrolled by age into 18-55, 56-69 and 70-plus year subgroups, with approximately 150, 28 and 58 TCR-sequenced participants respectively.

V loses 4 bases at its end and J loses 3 bases; junction bases beyond the gene matches: 4. The germline V gene (reference sequence) sets CDR1 to LGHDT and CDR2 to YNNKEL. Spanning cysteine to phenylalanine, the CDR3 consists of 15 amino acids. Here the CDR3 DNA is all that survives: 45 bases in frame from base 1. The CDR3 regions of human TCRbeta chains were analyzed by immunosequencing. The study's processing was this. TCRs in the repertoires were compared against a reference library of SARS-CoV-2-specific TCRs that had been generated with the MIRA antigen-specificity platform. Breadth meant the fraction of unique TCRs that were SARS-CoV-2-associated, whereas depth meant the fraction of total T cells that were SARS-CoV-2-associated. Using the MIRA data, each spike-specific TCR was mapped to the spike region that the TCR reacts to and placed in a CD4 or CD8 class. Log10-transformed breadth and depth values were compared by one-way ANOVA with Sidak's multiple comparisons tests. This is the immuneACCESS table as TCRdb keeps it, with only in-frame sequences that have V and J called. A part of the clones is gone; compared with another copy, unresolved V genes explain less than half, and the rest is unexplained. That table furnishes V, J and clone size, whereas the DNA furnished D and trimming. For this sample there are about 76,000 clones; roughly 88% appear just once. 9.5% to 13% of the sample is held by the ten biggest clonotypes.

The time point label of this sample denotes: baseline before first vaccination. The vaccinee samples were drawn from two UK trials, COV001 and COV002, one of which was a single-blind randomized controlled phase 2/3 trial testing AZD1222 (ChAdOx1 nCoV-19) in healthy adults. For TCRbeta chain sequencing, PBMC samples were collected from trial participants at day 0 and at day 28 after the second dose. Summary of the overall study and its limitations: Spike-specific TCR breadth and depth rose significantly after two AZD1222 doses compared with day 0 and with MenACWY recipients. Reportedly, close to half of the unique spike-specific TCRs recognized epitopes lying outside the regions that are mutated in the B.1.351 and B.1.1.7 variants. In the small 56-69-year group, the increase in depth fell short of significance, most likely because of low power. Conclusions about previously exposed vaccinees were limited because only a handful of AZD1222 recipients were SARS-CoV-2 seropositive at baseline. The vaccine-associated CD4 TCRs covered the entire spike protein, and the dominant responses fell in regions 160-218 and 743-854. No day 14 peak-response samples were available, so repertoires were characterized only after the peak T cell response. Participants were mostly white British and included more females than males, and it was suggested by the authors that clonal diversity may have been underestimated.

The sample here was peripheral blood, taken on day 0 of AZD1222 vaccination. This sequence originates from an adult in good health. The chain is assembled from TRBV3-1 (or the pseudogene TRBV3-2) and TRBJ1-4, with 8 middle bases fitting TRBD1. Here is the DNA: TGTGCCAGCAGCCCACAGGGGGAAGCTAATGAAAAACTGTTTTTT. Its coded protein is CASSPQGEANEKLFF.